The sequence of this T cell receptor (beta chain) was determined in a study of Tregs in tolerant kidney transplant recipients. V was trimmed by 0 bases and J by 4 bases, leaving 10 bases between them. From germline, CDR1 is SGHRS and CDR2 YFSETQ. CDR3 length: 14 amino acids. A word on this clone: The identical CDR3 is also encoded by other nucleotide sequences in the sample.

The repertoire was sequenced with immunoSEQ multiplex PCR; TCRdb's copy has only in-frame clones and lacks some. The sample lists around 230,000 clones, about 80% seen once, with under 0.65% in the top ten. The sequencing sample was made of CD4+ T cells from blood. This chain connects TRBV5-1 to TRBJ2-5, with D possibly matching TRBD1 (6 bases). This receptor was identified in a human donor in good health. DNA for the CDR3: TGCGCCAGCAGCTTGGGGACAGCCCGAGAGACCCAGTACTTC. Translation gives CASSLGTARETQYF.